A selection of T cell receptor beta chains follows, all from one sample in a study of blood T cells in healthy people across ages. TCRdb called the 5' RACE reads again in MiXCR, with one record for every CDR3 protein. The sample lists approximately 810,000 distinct CDR3 sequences; about 36% were seen once. The sequenced sample was blood. These receptors all come from a man aged 18 to 29 in good health. The CDR3 runs from the conserved cysteine through the conserved F or W. The D gene is left open where the match is weak. Expanded clones are given a class, and other clones once, few, many or no size at all.

D gene: TRBD1; clone size: -; J gene: TRBJ1-1; CDR3 length: 14; V gene: TRBV5-6; CDR3 DNA: TGTGCCAGCAGCACGAGGACAGGCCGCTTTGAAGCTTTCTTT; CDR3 protein: CASSTRTGRFEAFF
D gene: -; clone size: -; J gene: TRBJ2-7; CDR3 length: 14; V gene: TRBV11-2; CDR3 DNA: TGTGCCAGCAGCTTAGCGCCGGGAACCTACGAGCAGTACTTC; CDR3 protein: CASSLAPGTYEQYF
D gene: -; clone size: few; J gene: TRBJ1-5; CDR3 length: 21; V gene: TRBV6-1; CDR3 DNA: TGTGCCAGCAACCCGGTCGGACCCCCTAAAAGGCGACGATATAGCAATCAGCCCCAGCATTTT; CDR3 protein: CASNPVGPPKRRRYSNQPQHF
D gene: TRBD1; clone size: few; J gene: TRBJ2-7; CDR3 length: 15; V gene: TRBV7-9; CDR3 DNA: TGTGCCAGCAGCCTAAGACAGGGGTGGGACAATGAGCAGTACTTC; CDR3 protein: CASSLRQGWDNEQYF
D gene: -; clone size: many; J gene: TRBJ2-1; CDR3 length: 13; V gene: TRBV6-6; CDR3 DNA: TGTGCCAGCAGATCAGACGGGTCCAATGAGCAGTTCTTC; CDR3 protein: CASRSDGSNEQFF
D gene: -; clone size: -; J gene: TRBJ2-1; CDR3 length: 16; V gene: TRBV5-6; CDR3 DNA: TGTGCCAGCAGCTTAAGGGGGGGGCTTAAAAGGAATGAGCAGTTCTTC; CDR3 protein: CASSLRGGLKRNEQFF
D gene: -; clone size: once; J gene: TRBJ1-5; CDR3 length: 16; V gene: TRBV12-3/TRBV12-4; CDR3 DNA: TGTGCCAGCAGTCCTCGGGATGGAGGCAGCAATCAGCCCCAGCATTTT; CDR3 protein: CASSPRDGGSNQPQHF
D gene: -; clone size: few; J gene: TRBJ2-5; CDR3 length: 14; V gene: TRBV6-5; CDR3 DNA: TGTGCCAGCAGCCTCCGGGACGGGGAAGAGACCCAGTACTTC; CDR3 protein: CASSLRDGEETQYF
D gene: -; clone size: -; J gene: TRBJ2-7; CDR3 length: 16; V gene: TRBV2; CDR3 DNA: TGTGCCAGCAGTGGGTTAGGGGCGGGGTCATCTTACGAGCAGTACTTC; CDR3 protein: CASSGLGAGSSYEQYF
D gene: TRBD2; clone size: few; J gene: TRBJ2-1; CDR3 length: 18; V gene: TRBV12-3/TRBV12-4; CDR3 DNA: TGTGCCAGCAGTTTAGGACCACAACTAGCGGGGGGTCGAGTTGAGCAGTTCTTC; CDR3 protein: CASSLGPQLAGGRVEQFF
D gene: TRBD2; clone size: -; J gene: TRBJ2-1; CDR3 length: 16; V gene: TRBV4-2; CDR3 DNA: TGTGCCAACAGCCAGGGGACTAGCGGGGGCTACAATGAGCAGTTCTTC; CDR3 protein: CANSQGTSGGYNEQFF
D gene: TRBD1; clone size: -; J gene: TRBJ2-3; CDR3 length: 17; V gene: TRBV28; CDR3 DNA: TGTGCCAGCACCCCTAGCCAGAGGGGGCCCTCGACAGATACGCAGTATTTT; CDR3 protein: CASTPSQRGPSTDTQYF
D gene: -; clone size: -; J gene: TRBJ2-3; CDR3 length: 12; V gene: TRBV12-3/TRBV12-4; CDR3 DNA: TGTGCCAGCAGTTTACGGGGAGCGATACAGTATTTT; CDR3 protein: CASSLRGAIQYF
D gene: -; clone size: few; J gene: TRBJ2-3; CDR3 length: 13; V gene: TRBV12-3/TRBV12-4; CDR3 DNA: TGTGCCAGCAGTCCCAGCCTCACAGATACGCAGTATTTT; CDR3 protein: CASSPSLTDTQYF
D gene: -; clone size: -; J gene: TRBJ1-5; CDR3 length: 15; V gene: TRBV6-2/TRBV6-3; CDR3 DNA: TGTGCCAGCAGTTACTCCATGGGGGGAGGTCAGCCCCAGCATTTT; CDR3 protein: CASSYSMGGGQPQHF
D gene: -; clone size: many; J gene: TRBJ2-3; CDR3 length: 13; V gene: TRBV20-1; CDR3 DNA: TGCAGTGCTAGATCACCGCTCACAGATACGCAGTATTTT; CDR3 protein: CSARSPLTDTQYF
D gene: TRBD2; clone size: few; J gene: TRBJ2-5; CDR3 length: 15; V gene: TRBV2; CDR3 DNA: TGTGCCAGCAGGGAGCGGGGGGCGTTTGGACAGACCCAGTACTTC; CDR3 protein: CASRERGAFGQTQYF
D gene: -; clone size: -; J gene: TRBJ2-1; CDR3 length: 17; V gene: TRBV15; CDR3 DNA: TGTGCCACCAGCAGAGTGGGAACCGGGACCTCCTACAATGAGCAGTTCTTC; CDR3 protein: CATSRVGTGTSYNEQFF
D gene: TRBD1; clone size: few; J gene: TRBJ2-5; CDR3 length: 16; V gene: TRBV12-3/TRBV12-4; CDR3 DNA: TGTGCCAGCAGTGTTCCGGGACAGGGGCATCAAGAGACCCAGTACTTC; CDR3 protein: CASSVPGQGHQETQYF
D gene: -; clone size: many; J gene: TRBJ1-2; CDR3 length: 15; V gene: TRBV7-2; CDR3 DNA: TGTGCCAGCAGCTTAGCCCCAGATACTAACTATGGCTACACCTTC; CDR3 protein: CASSLAPDTNYGYTF
D gene: -; clone size: -; J gene: TRBJ1-1; CDR3 length: 14; V gene: TRBV4-3; CDR3 DNA: TGCGCCAGCAGCCAAGTTTACCCAAACACTGAAGCTTTCTTT; CDR3 protein: CASSQVYPNTEAFF
D gene: TRBD1; clone size: few; J gene: TRBJ1-1; CDR3 length: 15; V gene: TRBV5-1; CDR3 DNA: TGCGCCAGCAGCTCGCGGGGGACAGGTAACACTGAAGCTTTCTTT; CDR3 protein: CASSSRGTGNTEAFF
D gene: -; clone size: -; J gene: TRBJ2-1; CDR3 length: 15; V gene: TRBV9; CDR3 DNA: TGTGCCAGCAGTTCGACCGGGACCACTACCAATGAGCAGTTCTTC; CDR3 protein: CASSSTGTTTNEQFF
D gene: TRBD1; clone size: -; J gene: TRBJ1-1; CDR3 length: 17; V gene: TRBV20-1; CDR3 DNA: TGCAGTGCTAGAGTACCCGGGACAGGGAGGGGTGGACCTGAAGCTTTCTTT; CDR3 protein: CSARVPGTGRGGPEAFF
D gene: TRBD2; clone size: once; J gene: TRBJ2-3; CDR3 length: 18; V gene: TRBV7-3; CDR3 DNA: TGTGCCAGCAGCTCGAGGGCTAGCGGTCCCTGGGCCACAGATACGCAGTATTTT; CDR3 protein: CASSSRASGPWATDTQYF
D gene: -; clone size: -; J gene: TRBJ1-2; CDR3 length: 12; V gene: TRBV5-1; CDR3 DNA: TGCGCCAGCAGCTTTCAGGGCCAGGGCTACACCTTC; CDR3 protein: CASSFQGQGYTF
D gene: -; clone size: many; J gene: TRBJ2-7; CDR3 length: 15; V gene: TRBV5-5; CDR3 DNA: TGTGCCAGCAGCTTGATTTGGGACTTCTCCTACGAGCAGTACTTC; CDR3 protein: CASSLIWDFSYEQYF
D gene: -; clone size: many; J gene: TRBJ2-1; CDR3 length: 15; V gene: TRBV9; CDR3 DNA: TGTGCCAGCAGCGTTAGAGGGACACCGTACAATGAGCAGTTCTTC; CDR3 protein: CASSVRGTPYNEQFF
D gene: -; clone size: -; J gene: TRBJ2-3; CDR3 length: 15; V gene: TRBV4-1; CDR3 DNA: TGCGCCAGCAGCCCCACCCTTCTAGCCGCAGATACGCAGTATTTT; CDR3 protein: CASSPTLLAADTQYF
D gene: TRBD1; clone size: -; J gene: TRBJ1-5; CDR3 length: 15; V gene: TRBV6-1; CDR3 DNA: TGTGCCAGCACCAAGGACAGGGGGCATAATCAGCCCCAGCATTTT; CDR3 protein: CASTKDRGHNQPQHF
D gene: -; clone size: few; J gene: TRBJ2-3; CDR3 length: 15; V gene: TRBV12-5; CDR3 DNA: TGTGCTAGTGCCCTGGGACTCCAAGGCGTAGATACGCAGTATTTT; CDR3 protein: CASALGLQGVDTQYF